This section outlines one T cell receptor (beta chain) sequence together with its context. V lost 3 bases, J lost 4 bases, and 7 bases lay in between. CDR3 size: 13 residues. The germline gives CDR1 SQVTM, CDR2 ANQGSEA. The source material, RNA transcripts, was used to amplify TCR beta CDR3 regions. A first-round RT-PCR of the TCR CDR3 used the HTBI primer set. TCRdb analysed the multiplex PCR reads with MiXCR anew, one entry per CDR3 protein. The sample lists about 96,000 distinct CDR3 sequences, around 52% occurring once. The data stem from a study of T cells in Graves' hyperthyroidism and ophthalmopathy.

The chain links TRBV29-1 to TRBJ2-6; the D is unclear. The sample was blood. The receptor comes from a woman aged 35 to 49 with Graves' hyperthyroidism. The CDR3 region is CSVEGQGANVLTF. The CDR3 region has the DNA TGCAGCGTTGAGGGTCAGGGGGCCAACGTCCTGACTTTC.